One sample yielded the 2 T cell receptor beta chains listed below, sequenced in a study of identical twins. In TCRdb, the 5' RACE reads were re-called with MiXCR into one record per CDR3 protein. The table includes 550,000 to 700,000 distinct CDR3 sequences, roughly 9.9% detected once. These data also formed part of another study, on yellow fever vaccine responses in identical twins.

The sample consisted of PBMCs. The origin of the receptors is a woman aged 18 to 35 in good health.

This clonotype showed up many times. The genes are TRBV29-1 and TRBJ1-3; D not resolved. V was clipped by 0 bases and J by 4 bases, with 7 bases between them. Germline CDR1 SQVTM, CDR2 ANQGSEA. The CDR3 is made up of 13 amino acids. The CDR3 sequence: CSVEESVGNTIYF. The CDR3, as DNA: TGCAGCGTTGAAGAGTCTGTCGGAAACACCATATATTTT.

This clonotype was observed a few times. CDR3 coding DNA: TGTGCCAGCAGCCTCTTTGGGACATCCGAGCAGTACTTC. Protein product: CASSLFGTSEQYF. V usage is TRBV27 and J usage is TRBJ2-7; perhaps TRBD1 as D (6 bases). The CDR3 covers 13 residues. Germline CDR1 and CDR2: MNHEY and SMNVEV (reference sequence). V was trimmed by 6 bases and J by 6 bases, leaving 15 bases between them.